Here is one TCR beta chain with its context. Its antigen has not been determined. Base qualities are missing; no much larger clone stands one base away. Healthy HIV-negative adults with no recently reported acute infections or vaccinations were included as donors. Only Caucasian adults living in Nashville, Tennessee, USA were represented among the donors. CD4+ T cells were enriched by magnetic negative selection, after which naive cells were positively selected on CD45RA and the negative fraction was taken as the memory subset. Blood was obtained by leukapheresis, after which PBMCs were separated by Ficoll-Histopaque density gradient centrifugation and cryopreserved in liquid nitrogen vapor phase. Purity and quantity of every magnetically sorted T cell population were checked by analytical flow cytometry. From each sorted fraction, genomic DNA was isolated and quantified by UV absorbance on a Nanodrop 2000c.

V is reduced by 4 bases and J by 0 bases, leaving a spacing of 13 bases between them. There are 15 amino acids in the CDR3, from cysteine to phenylalanine inclusive. The read is trimmed to its CDR3 DNA, 45 bases read in frame from base 1. According to the germline V gene, CDR1 reads SGHTA and CDR2 reads FQGNSA. TCR CDR3 regions were amplified from genomic DNA by multiplex PCR using the deep immunoSEQ assay. Extracted genomic DNA from each cell subset was distributed evenly across all wells of several immunoSEQ 96-well plates, and each plate was treated as a replicate. For sorted subsets, each replicate PCR was loaded with approximately 200 ng genomic DNA, equivalent to about 30,000 T cell genomes. Purified libraries were measured with a Qubit 3.0 fluorometer, size-checked on a Bioanalyzer 2100, and measured again with the KAPA Library Quantification kit. A separate single-read 150-cycle Illumina NextSeq 550 flow cell was used to sequence each immunoSEQ 96-well plate. Per the authors' processing: Because the immunoSEQ output held only junctional sequences and lacked quality scores, the filtering could not match the filtering applied to full-length reads. To assign V/J genes and CDR3, sequences were annotated using PyIR, a Python wrapper for IgBLAST v1.9, with IMGT germline references. Reads were filtered out if the reads had weak V/J assignments (E-value above 1e-6), no CDR3, stop codons, out-of-frame junctions, or ambiguous translated residues. V3J clonotypes were defined by identical inferred V gene, J gene, and CDR3 amino acid sequence. To compute the percentage overlap between repertoires, the number of shared unique clonotypes was divided by the size of the smaller repertoire. Richness of each repertoire was evaluated using RTK rarefaction, the Chao1 estimator, and Recon v2.1 estimates of unobserved clonotypes. Generation probabilities for all TCRbeta clonotypes obtained by the gDNA method from several donors were computed using OLGA. Not all clones reach the TCRdb copy of this immuneACCESS table, which keeps in-frame sequences only. Checked studies attribute under half of the gap to unresolved V genes and leave the rest unexplained. The V and J calls and clone size are taken from that table; D and trimming were inferred from the DNA. This sample has roughly 1 million clones in its table, and approximately 78% of those were observed once. The top ten hold approximately 0.5% of the sample.

This specimen comes from a study of shared clonotypes between healthy human individuals (dated by TCRdb to the early 2020s). Study-wide context: A couple of women and three men aged 18 to 49 years were included in the cohort. Libraries were prepared and TCR repertoires were sequenced by different laboratories using diverse techniques, in order to increase sequencing depth and limit assay-specific biases. Per donor, three plates each were used for CD4 naive and CD4 memory, two for CD8 naive, and one for CD8 memory. To estimate repertoire size and how much clonotype sharing occurs between individuals, the study deeply sequenced the blood TCR repertoires of about 5 healthy adults. Each donor's leukapheresis produced roughly between roughly 0.9 and 8.9 billion PBMCs.

Beyond this particular receptor, the publication reports: Naive subsets generally had larger estimated clonotype richness than memory subsets did. Sampling was restricted to blood, and TCR repertoires in tissue are likely to differ from TCR repertoires in blood. Sharing across a handful of donors was observed for about 5% of naive CD4, around 3.5% of naive CD8, about 2.5% of memory CD4, and around 0.44% of memory CD8 clonotypes. Because the study included a small number of donors, the genetic and exposure-history diversity represented was limited. Based on pairwise subsampling, the degree of clonotype sharing among donors was expected to be affected by sequencing depth. Clonotypes shared by all four sorted-subset donors showed higher generation probabilities than non-shared clonotypes. Rarefaction of sorted-subset datasets indicated incomplete sequencing despite the large sequencing depth.

Recombination joined TRBV7-2 with TRBJ2-7; a weak D assignment points to TRBD2 (6 bases agree). Sequenced input: memory CD4+ T cells from PBMCs. This sample's cell subset or site label indicates: CD45RA-negative fraction. The receptor was isolated from a man younger than 35 in good health. Some clones in this sample may be carry-over from other donors' samples. The encoded CDR3 is CASSSGVWDSYEQYF. DNA sequence: TGTGCCAGCAGCTCGGGGGTGTGGGACTCCTACGAGCAGTACTTC.